A selection of T cell receptor beta chains follows, all from one sample in a study of persistence of HIV-infected CD4 T cells. TCRdb's copy holds only in-frame clones and misses some; the assay was immunoSEQ multiplex PCR. This table holds roughly 43,000 clones, just over 90% found once. No cognate antigen is known for these TCRs. Sequenced material: CD4+ T cells sorted from PBMCs after roughly 18-hour stimulation, taken from a patient who received antiretroviral therapy. Every receptor here comes from an adult man with HIV who was CMV-seropositive. CDR3s include the opening cysteine and the closing phenylalanine or tryptophan. Fields, in order: clone size, J gene, D gene, V gene, CDR3 DNA, CDR3 protein. D genes are given only for firm matches. Size is omitted from some rows. Given values are once, few, many or a class for expanded clones.

>NA|TRBJ2-6|NA|TRBV10-3
TGTGCCATCAGTGAGCCCGGTGTTGGGGCCAACGTCCTGACTTTC
CAISEPGVGANVLTF
>once|TRBJ2-3|TRBD2|TRBV29-1
TGCAGCGTTGTTACTAGCGGTAGTTATGATACGCAGTATTTT
CSVVTSGSYDTQYF
>NA|TRBJ2-7|TRBD1|TRBV19
TGTGCCAGTAGTGCAGGACCGGGACAGGGAGTCTACGAGCAGTACTTC
CASSAGPGQGVYEQYF
>NA|TRBJ1-1|NA|TRBV29-1
TGCAGCGTTGAAGATCTATGGGTCTCTAAGGACTACACTGAAGCTTTCTTT
CSVEDLWVSKDYTEAFF
>NA|TRBJ2-2|NA|TRBV2
TGTGCCAGCAGACAGGACTCCAACACCGGGGAGCTGTTTTTT
CASRQDSNTGELFF
>NA|TRBJ2-2|TRBD1|TRBV7-3
TGTGCCAGCAGCGGACGGGACAGGGGGCCCGGGGAGCTGTTTTTT
CASSGRDRGPGELFF
>NA|TRBJ2-5|NA|TRBV5-8
TGTGCCAGCAGATGGAGGGGGCGATCCCAAGAGACCCAGTACTTC
CASRWRGRSQETQYF
>NA|TRBJ2-5|NA|TRBV20-1
TGCAGTGCGGACAAAGAGACCCAGTACTTC
CSADKETQYF
>NA|TRBJ2-7|TRBD2|TRBV3-1/TRBV3-2
TGTGCCAGCAGCCAAGGAATCGGGGGAGGGTACGAGCAGTACTTC
CASSQGIGGGYEQYF
>once|TRBJ1-3|NA|TRBV18
TGTGCCAGCACAACCGGGACGAGAAACACCATATATTTT
CASTTGTRNTIYF
>NA|TRBJ1-3|NA|TRBV9
TGTGCCAGCAGCGTAGCGGGGGGGGCCTCTGGAAACACCATATATTTT
CASSVAGGASGNTIYF
>NA|TRBJ1-6|TRBD1|TRBV7-2
TGTGCCAGCAGCCTCAGGACAGGGGAATCACCCCTCCACTTT
CASSLRTGESPLHF
>NA|TRBJ2-7|TRBD2|TRBV5-1
TGCGCCAGCAGCCCCGAAGGGCTAGCGGGGGGCTCGTACGAGCAGTACTTC
CASSPEGLAGGSYEQYF
>NA|TRBJ1-1|NA|TRBV5-1
TGCGCCAGCCGGCGGGGCCCTGGGAACACTGAAGCTTTCTTT
CASRRGPGNTEAFF
>NA|TRBJ1-1|NA|TRBV19
TGTGCCAGTACCCCGAGGACGTACCCCACTGAAGCTTTCTTT
CASTPRTYPTEAFF
>NA|TRBJ1-3|NA|TRBV27
TGTGCCAGCATGACACGGGACGGTGGAAACACCATATATTTT
CASMTRDGGNTIYF
>NA|TRBJ1-1|TRBD1|TRBV6-5
TGTGCCAGCAGGAGCCTCGGACAGGGAAGAACTGAAGCTTTCTTT
CASRSLGQGRTEAFF
>NA|TRBJ1-2|TRBD1|TRBV6-5
TGTGCCAGCAGCACGGGACAGAACTATGGCTACACCTTC
CASSTGQNYGYTF
>NA|TRBJ2-3|TRBD1|TRBV5-4
TGTGCCAGCAGCTTGGCACAGGGGGTCGCAGATACGCAGTATTTT
CASSLAQGVADTQYF
>NA|TRBJ1-1|TRBD1|TRBV5-4
TGTGCCAGCAGCCGACAGGGGGCCACTGAAGCTTTCTTT
CASSRQGATEAFF
>once|TRBJ2-7|NA|TRBV5-1
TGCGCCAGCAGCTTGGCCCCTAGTGGGGATTCCTACGAGCAGTACTTC
CASSLAPSGDSYEQYF
>NA|TRBJ1-2|NA|TRBV12-2
TGTGCAAGTCACTTAAGACAGGGGGCTACGTCCCACTATGGCTACACCTTC
CASHLRQGATSHYGYTF
>NA|TRBJ1-2|NA|TRBV28
TGTGCCAGCAGTACTTTAAAGGGCGGTTACACCTTC
CASSTLKGGYTF
>NA|TRBJ2-1|TRBD2|TRBV27
TGTGCCAGCAGTTTAGGGGCCAAGCGGGGGGGCAGTGAGCAGTTCTTC
CASSLGAKRGGSEQFF
>NA|TRBJ1-1|NA|TRBV21-1
TGTGCCAGCGTCCAGGGGTCCTGGGTGGACACTGAAGCTTTCTTT
CASVQGSWVDTEAFF
>NA|TRBJ2-2|TRBD1|TRBV5-5
TGTGCCAGCAGCGTATCAGGGGGCCGGAGAACCGGGGAGCTGTTTTTT
CASSVSGGRRTGELFF
>NA|TRBJ2-1|NA|TRBV10-2
TGCGCCAGCAGTGATCCTAGCGTATACATCTACAATGAGCAGTTCTTC
CASSDPSVYIYNEQFF